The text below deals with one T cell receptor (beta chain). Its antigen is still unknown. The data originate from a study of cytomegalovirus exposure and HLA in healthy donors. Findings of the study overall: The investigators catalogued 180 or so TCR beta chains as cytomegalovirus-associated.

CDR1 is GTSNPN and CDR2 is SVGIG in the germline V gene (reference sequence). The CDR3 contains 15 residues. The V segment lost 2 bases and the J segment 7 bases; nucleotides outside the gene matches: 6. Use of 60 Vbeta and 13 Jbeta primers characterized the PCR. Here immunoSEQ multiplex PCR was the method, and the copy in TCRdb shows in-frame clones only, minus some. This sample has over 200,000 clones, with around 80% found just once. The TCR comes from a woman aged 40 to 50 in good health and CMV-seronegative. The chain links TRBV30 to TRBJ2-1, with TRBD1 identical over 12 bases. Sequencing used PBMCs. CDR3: CAWSTPGQGANEQFF. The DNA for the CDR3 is TGTGCCTGGAGTACCCCGGGACAGGGGGCAAATGAGCAGTTCTTC. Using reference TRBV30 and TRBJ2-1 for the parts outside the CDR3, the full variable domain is SQTIHQWPATLVQPVGSPLSLECTVEGTSNPNLYWYRQAAGRGLQLLFYSVGIGQISSEVPQNLSASRPQDRQFILSSKKLLLSDSGFYLCAWSTPGQGANEQFFGPGTRLTVL.